This section outlines one T cell receptor (beta chain) sequence together with its context. The data belong to a study of blood T cells in healthy people across ages. This CDR3 contains 19 residues. Germline V CDR1 and CDR2: KGHDR, SFDVKD. Trimming took 3 bases from V and 0 from J; bases not matched to a gene: 13. The authors ran a second PCR of about 6 to 11 cycles using a sample-barcoded 5' primer and a J-beta primer mix. MiXCR, applied by TCRdb to the 5' RACE reads, yields one record per CDR3 protein. The sample shows about 800,000 distinct CDR3 sequences, 20% to 25% of them seen only once. These data also featured in a second study, about T cells of mothers and their children.

V and J are TRBV24-1 and TRBJ2-1; 7 nucleotides align to TRBD2. The sequenced sample was blood. The sequence derives from a boy aged 5 to 17 in good health. The CDR3 nucleotides are TGTGCCACCAGTGATGGGGAGGAAATAGCGGGCTTCTCCTACAATGAGCAGTTCTTC. Residues: CATSDGEEIAGFSYNEQFF.